This T cell receptor beta chain was found in a study of radiotherapy plus CTLA-4 blockade in lung cancer (dated by TCRdb to about 2018). Looking at the study overall: Among the enrolled patients, about 20% had an objective response, and roughly 30% reached disease control.

Library preparation employed the immunoSEQ multiplex PCR assay. Entries here come from immuneACCESS through TCRdb and include only in-frame sequences with V and J called. Some clones fail to appear in such tables; in the studies checked, an unresolved V gene covers under half of the shortfall, and the cause of the remainder is unknown. This sample comprises approximately 40,000 clones, around 77% of them detected only once. About a tenth of the sample is taken by the ten largest. Findings and caveats that apply to the study as a whole: The strongest predictors of response were reported to be early dynamic shifts in blood T cell clones along with a rise in serum interferon-beta following radiation. TCR clones derived from tumors expanded in peripheral blood after treatment with radiotherapy and ipilimumab.

In this sample, this clone turned up a few times. Its target antigen remains unknown. Per-base quality was not reported, and no clone a single base away is much larger than it. The study tested focal radiation therapy combined with CTLA-4 blockade (ipilimumab) in patients with chemo-refractory metastatic non-small-cell lung cancer. Looking up the germline V gene yields CDR1 SGHDT and CDR2 YYEEEE. Reading from cysteine to phenylalanine, the CDR3 counts 13 amino acids. Just the 39-base CDR3 DNA is kept, in frame starting at base 1. V is shortened by 3 bases, J by 4 bases, and the region joining them spans 8 bases.

This clonotype was sampled from a human donor with non-small cell lung cancer who had stable disease on radiotherapy plus ipilimumab. Sequencing was performed on peripheral blood, taken from a patient treated with radiotherapy plus ipilimumab. The chain is encoded by TRBV5-6 joined to TRBJ1-3; no D gene is confidently identified. The CDR3 region has the sequence CASSYLQGNTIYF. The nucleotide sequence is TGTGCCAGCAGCTATCTACAGGGAAACACCATATATTTT.